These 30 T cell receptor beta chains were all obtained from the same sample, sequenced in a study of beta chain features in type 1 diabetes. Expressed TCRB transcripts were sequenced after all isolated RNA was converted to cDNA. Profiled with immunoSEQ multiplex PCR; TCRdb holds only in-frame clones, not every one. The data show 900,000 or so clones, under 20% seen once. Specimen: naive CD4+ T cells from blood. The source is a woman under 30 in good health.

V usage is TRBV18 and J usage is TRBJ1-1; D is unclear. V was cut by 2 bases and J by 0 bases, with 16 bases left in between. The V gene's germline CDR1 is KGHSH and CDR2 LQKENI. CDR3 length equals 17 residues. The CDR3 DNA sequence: TGTGCCAGCTCACCAAAAGTGCCCAGCCTCATGAACACTGAAGCTTTCTTT. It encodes CASSPKVPSLMNTEAFF.

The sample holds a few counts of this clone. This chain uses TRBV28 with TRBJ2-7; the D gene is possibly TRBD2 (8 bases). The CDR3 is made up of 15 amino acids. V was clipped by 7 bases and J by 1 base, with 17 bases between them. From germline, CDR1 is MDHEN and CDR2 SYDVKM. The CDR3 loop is CASTSGGTASYEQYF. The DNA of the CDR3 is TGTGCCAGCACCTCGGGGGGGACAGCTTCCTACGAGCAGTACTTC.

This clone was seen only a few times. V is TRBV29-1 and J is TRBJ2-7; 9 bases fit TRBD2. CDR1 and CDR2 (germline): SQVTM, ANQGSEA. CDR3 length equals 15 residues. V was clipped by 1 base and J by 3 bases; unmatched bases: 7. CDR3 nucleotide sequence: TGCAGCGTTGAAGGGTCTAGCGGGAATAACTACGAGCAGTACTTC. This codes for CSVEGSSGNNYEQYF.

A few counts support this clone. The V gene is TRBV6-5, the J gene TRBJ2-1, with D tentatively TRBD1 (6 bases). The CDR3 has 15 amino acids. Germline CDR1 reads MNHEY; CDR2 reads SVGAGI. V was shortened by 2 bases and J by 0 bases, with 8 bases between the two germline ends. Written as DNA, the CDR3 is TGTGCCAGCAGTTACGACAGGAGCTCCTACAATGAGCAGTTCTTC. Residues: CASSYDRSSYNEQFF.

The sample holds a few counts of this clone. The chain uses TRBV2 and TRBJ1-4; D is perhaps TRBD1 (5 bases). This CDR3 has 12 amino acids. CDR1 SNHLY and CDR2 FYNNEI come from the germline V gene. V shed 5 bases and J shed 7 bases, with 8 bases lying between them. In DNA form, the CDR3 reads TGTGCCAGCAGTCCGGGGGGTGAAAAACTGTTTTTT. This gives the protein CASSPGGEKLFF.

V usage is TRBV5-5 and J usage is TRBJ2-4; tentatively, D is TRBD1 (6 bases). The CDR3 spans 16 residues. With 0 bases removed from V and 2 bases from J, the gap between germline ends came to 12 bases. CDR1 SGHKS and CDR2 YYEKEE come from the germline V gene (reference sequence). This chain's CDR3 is CASSLAGGSTKNIQYF. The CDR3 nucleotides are TGTGCCAGCAGCTTGGCTGGGGGCTCGACCAAAAACATTCAGTACTTC. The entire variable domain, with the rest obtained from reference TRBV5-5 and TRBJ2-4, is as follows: DAGVTQSPTHLIKTRGQQVTLRCSPISGHKSVSWYQQVLGQGPQFIFQYYEKEERGRGNFPDRFSARQFPNYSSELNVNALLLGDSALYLCASSLAGGSTKNIQYFGAGTRLSVL.

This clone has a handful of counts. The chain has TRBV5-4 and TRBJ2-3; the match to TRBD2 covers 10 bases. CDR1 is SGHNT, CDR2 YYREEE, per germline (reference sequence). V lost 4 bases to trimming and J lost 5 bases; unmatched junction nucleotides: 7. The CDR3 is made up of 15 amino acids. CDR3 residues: CASSPSGSREDTQYF. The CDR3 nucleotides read TGTGCCAGCAGCCCTAGCGGGAGTCGGGAAGATACGCAGTATTTT.

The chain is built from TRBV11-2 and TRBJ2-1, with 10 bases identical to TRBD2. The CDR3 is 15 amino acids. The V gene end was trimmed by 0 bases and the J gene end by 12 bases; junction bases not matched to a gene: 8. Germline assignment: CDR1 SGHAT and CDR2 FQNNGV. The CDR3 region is CASSLDPGLATAQFF. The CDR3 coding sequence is TGTGCCAGCAGCTTAGACCCGGGACTAGCGACGGCGCAGTTCTTC.

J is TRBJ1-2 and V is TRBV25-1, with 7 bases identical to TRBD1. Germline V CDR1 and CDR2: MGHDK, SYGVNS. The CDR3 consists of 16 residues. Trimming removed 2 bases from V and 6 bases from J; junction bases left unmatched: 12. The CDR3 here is CASSEPQKGAQDGYTF. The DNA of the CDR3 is TGTGCCAGCAGTGAACCTCAAAAGGGGGCGCAGGATGGCTACACCTTC.

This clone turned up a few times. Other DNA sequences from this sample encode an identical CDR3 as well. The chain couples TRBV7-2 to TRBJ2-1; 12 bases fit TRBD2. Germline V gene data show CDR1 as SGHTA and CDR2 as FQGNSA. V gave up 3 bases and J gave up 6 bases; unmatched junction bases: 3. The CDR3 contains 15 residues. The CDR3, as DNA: TGTGCCAGCAGCTTCCTAGCGGGAGGGCCCAATGAGCAGTTCTTC. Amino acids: CASSFLAGGPNEQFF.

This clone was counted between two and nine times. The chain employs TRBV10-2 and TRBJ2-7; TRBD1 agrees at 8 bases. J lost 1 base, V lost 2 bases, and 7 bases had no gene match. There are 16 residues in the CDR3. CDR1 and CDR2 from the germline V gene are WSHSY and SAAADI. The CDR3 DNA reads TGCGCCAGCAGTGAGGGACAGGGTCGACGTTCCTACGAGCAGTACTTC. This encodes CASSEGQGRRSYEQYF.

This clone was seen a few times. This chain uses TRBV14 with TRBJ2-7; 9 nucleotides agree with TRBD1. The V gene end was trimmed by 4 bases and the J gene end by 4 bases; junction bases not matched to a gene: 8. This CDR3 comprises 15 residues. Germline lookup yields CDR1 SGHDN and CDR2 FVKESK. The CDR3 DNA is TGTGCCAGCAGCCGTGGGACAGGGATCCGGTACGAGCAGTACTTC. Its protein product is CASSRGTGIRYEQYF.

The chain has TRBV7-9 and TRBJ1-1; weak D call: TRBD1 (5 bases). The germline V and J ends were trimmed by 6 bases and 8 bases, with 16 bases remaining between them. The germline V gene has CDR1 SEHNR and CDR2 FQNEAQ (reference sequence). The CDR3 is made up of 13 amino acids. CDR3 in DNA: TGTGCCAGCAGTTTCTACGACAGATCGGAAGCTTTCTTT. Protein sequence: CASSFYDRSEAFF. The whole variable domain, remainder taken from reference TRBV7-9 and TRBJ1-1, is DTGVSQNPRHKITKRGQNVTFRCDPISEHNRLYWYRQTLGQGPEFLTYFQNEAQLEKSRLLSDRFSAERPKGSFSTLEIQRTEQGDSAMYLCASSFYDRSEAFFGQGTRLTVV.

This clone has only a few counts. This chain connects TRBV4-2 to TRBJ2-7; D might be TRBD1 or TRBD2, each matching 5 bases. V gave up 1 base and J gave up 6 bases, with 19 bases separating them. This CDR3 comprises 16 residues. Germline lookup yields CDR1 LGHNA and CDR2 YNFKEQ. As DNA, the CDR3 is TGTGCCAGCAGCCAAGCTCCGGGACGGGCACCGCCCGAGCAGTACTTC. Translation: CASSQAPGRAPPEQYF.

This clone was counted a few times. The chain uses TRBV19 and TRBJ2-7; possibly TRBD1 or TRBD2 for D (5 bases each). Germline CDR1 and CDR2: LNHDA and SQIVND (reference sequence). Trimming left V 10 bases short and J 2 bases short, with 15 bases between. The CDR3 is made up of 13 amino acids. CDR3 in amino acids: CATAPGPTYEQYF. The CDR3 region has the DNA TGTGCCACCGCCCCGGGACCCACCTACGAGCAGTACTTC.

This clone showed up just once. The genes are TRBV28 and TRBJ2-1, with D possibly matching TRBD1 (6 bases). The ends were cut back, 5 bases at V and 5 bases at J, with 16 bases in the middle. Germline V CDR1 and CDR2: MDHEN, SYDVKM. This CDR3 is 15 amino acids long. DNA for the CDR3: TGTGCCAGCAGTCCTTACAAAGGGGGAAACAATGAGCAGTTCTTC. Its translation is CASSPYKGGNNEQFF. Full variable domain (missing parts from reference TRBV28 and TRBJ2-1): DVKVTQSSRYLVKRTGEKVFLECVQDMDHENMFWYRQDPGLGLRLIYFSYDVKMKEKGDIPEGYSVSREKKERFSLILESASTNQTSMYLCASSPYKGGNNEQFFGPGTRLTVL.

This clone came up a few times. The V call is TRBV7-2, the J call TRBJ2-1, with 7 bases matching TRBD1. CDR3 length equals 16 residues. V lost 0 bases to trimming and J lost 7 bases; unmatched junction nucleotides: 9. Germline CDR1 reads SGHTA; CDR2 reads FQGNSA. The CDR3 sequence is CASSLAGTVPGNEQFF. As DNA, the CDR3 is TGTGCCAGCAGCTTAGCGGGGACAGTTCCGGGTAATGAGCAGTTCTTC.

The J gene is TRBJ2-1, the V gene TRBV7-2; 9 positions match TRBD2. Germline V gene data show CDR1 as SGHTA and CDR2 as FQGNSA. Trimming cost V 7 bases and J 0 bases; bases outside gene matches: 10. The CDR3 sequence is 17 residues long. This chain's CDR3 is CASTSQGAGGSYNEQFF. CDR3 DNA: TGTGCCAGCACCTCCCAGGGAGCGGGGGGCTCCTACAATGAGCAGTTCTTC.

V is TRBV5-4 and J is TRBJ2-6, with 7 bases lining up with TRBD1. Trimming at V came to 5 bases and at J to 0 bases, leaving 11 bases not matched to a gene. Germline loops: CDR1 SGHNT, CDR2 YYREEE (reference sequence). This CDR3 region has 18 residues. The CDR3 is CASRAPGQPNSGANVLTF. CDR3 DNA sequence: TGTGCCAGCAGAGCTCCGGGACAGCCGAACTCTGGGGCCAACGTCCTGACTTTC.

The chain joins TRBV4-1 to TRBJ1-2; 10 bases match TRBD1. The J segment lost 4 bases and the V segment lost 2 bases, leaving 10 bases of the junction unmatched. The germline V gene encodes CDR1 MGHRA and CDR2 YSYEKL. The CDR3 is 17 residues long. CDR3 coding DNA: TGCGCCAGCAGCCAACGTTACGACAGGGGGCTTGGCTATGGCTACACCTTC. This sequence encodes CASSQRYDRGLGYGYTF.

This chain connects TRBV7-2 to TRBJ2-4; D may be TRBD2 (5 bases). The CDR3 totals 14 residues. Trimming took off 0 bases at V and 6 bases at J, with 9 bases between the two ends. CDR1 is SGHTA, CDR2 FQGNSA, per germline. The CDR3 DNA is TGTGCCAGCAGCTTAGCGGGAGTAACAAACATTCAGTACTTC. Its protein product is CASSLAGVTNIQYF.

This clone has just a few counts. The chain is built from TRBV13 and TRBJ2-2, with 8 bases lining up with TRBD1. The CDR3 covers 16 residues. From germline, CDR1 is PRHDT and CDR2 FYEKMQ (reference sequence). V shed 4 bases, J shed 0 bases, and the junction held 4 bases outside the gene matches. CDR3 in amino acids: CASSSLQGANTGELFF. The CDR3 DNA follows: TGTGCCAGCAGCTCACTACAGGGGGCGAACACCGGGGAGCTGTTTTTT.

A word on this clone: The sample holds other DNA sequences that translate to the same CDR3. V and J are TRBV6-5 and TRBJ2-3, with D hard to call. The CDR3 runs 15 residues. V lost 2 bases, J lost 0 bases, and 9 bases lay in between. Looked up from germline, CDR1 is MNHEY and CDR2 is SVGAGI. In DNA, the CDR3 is TGTGCCAGCAGTTACAGGACGGCCAGCACAGATACGCAGTATTTT. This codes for CASSYRTASTDTQYF.

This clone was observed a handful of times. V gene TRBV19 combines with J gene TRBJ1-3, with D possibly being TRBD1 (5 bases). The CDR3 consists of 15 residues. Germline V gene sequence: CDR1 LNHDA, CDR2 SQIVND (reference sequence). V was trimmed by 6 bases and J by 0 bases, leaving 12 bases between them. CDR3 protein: CASSRTSSSGNTIYF. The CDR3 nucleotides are TGTGCCAGTAGCCGGACATCGAGCTCTGGAAACACCATATATTTT.

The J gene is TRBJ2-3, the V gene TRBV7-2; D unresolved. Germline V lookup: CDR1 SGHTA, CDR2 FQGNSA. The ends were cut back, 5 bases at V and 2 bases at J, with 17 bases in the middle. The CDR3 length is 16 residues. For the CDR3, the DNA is TGTGCCAGCAGCCCTAGGCTGCCTAGTATCACAGATACGCAGTATTTT. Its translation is CASSPRLPSITDTQYF.

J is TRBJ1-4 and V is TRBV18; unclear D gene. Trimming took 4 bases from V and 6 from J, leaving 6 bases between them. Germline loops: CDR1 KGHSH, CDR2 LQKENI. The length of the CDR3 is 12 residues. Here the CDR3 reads CASSRADEKLFF. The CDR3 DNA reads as TGTGCCAGCTCACGGGCGGATGAAAAACTGTTTTTT.

CDR3 coding DNA: TGTGCCAGCAGCTTAGGGACAGGCTATGGCTACACCTTC. Protein product: CASSLGTGYGYTF. The chain combines TRBV7-9 with TRBJ1-2; 7 nucleotides align to TRBD1. This CDR3 spans 13 amino acids. V lost 1 base and J lost 4; bases outside the gene matches: 0. Germline V CDR1 and CDR2: SEHNR, FQNEAQ (reference sequence).

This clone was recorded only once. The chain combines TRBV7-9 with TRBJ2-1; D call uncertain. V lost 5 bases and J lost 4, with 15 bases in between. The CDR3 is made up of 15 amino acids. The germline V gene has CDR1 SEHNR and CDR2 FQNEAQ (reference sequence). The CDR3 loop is CASSPTVDGYNEQFF. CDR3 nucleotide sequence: TGTGCCAGCAGCCCCACGGTAGACGGGTACAATGAGCAGTTCTTC.

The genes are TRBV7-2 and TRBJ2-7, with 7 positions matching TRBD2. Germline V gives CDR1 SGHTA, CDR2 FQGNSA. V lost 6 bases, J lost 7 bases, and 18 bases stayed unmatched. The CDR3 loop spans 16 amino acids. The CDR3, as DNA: TGTGCCAGCAGTACCCAGGTCGGACCTGGCGGGGGTGAGCAGTACTTC. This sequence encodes CASSTQVGPGGGEQYF.

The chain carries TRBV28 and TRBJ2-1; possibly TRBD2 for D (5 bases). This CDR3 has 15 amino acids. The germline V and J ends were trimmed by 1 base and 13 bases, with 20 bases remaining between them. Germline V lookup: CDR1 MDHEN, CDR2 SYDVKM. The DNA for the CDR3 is TGTGCCAGCAGTTTATCGAGCGGTTGGACGCGCCCCCAGTTCTTC. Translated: CASSLSSGWTRPQFF.